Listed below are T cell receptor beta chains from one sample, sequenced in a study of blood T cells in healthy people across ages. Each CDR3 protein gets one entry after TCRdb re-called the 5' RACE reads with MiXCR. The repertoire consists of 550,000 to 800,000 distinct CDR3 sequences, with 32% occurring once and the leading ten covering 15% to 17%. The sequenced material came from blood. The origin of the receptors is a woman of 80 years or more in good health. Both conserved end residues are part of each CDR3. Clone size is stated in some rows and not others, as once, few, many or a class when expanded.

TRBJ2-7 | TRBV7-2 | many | CASSDTGTGGYEQYF
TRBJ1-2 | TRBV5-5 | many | CASSPGQGVGYGYTF
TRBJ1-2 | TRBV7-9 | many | CASSLGSGTNYGYTF
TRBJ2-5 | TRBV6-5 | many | CASSLDRGIQETQYF
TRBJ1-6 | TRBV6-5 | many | CASSYTGPYNSPLHF
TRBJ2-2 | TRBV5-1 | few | CASSSDGGPGELFF
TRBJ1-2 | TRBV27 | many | CASSLWPGDMGYTF
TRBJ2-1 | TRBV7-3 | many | CASSLLPSGGPGDSYNEQFF
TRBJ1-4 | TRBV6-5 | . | CASRPGQRSEELFF
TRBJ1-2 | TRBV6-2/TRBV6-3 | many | CASSTIRGRKEDYGYTF
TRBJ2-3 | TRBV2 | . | CASSGSSGLVTDTQYF
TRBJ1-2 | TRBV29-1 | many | CSVELGSGYTF
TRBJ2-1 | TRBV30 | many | CAWSDTQLFYNEQFF
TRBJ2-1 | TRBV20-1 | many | CSARRAGDSYNEQFF
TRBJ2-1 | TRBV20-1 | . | CSARDRRTSGTRGEQFF
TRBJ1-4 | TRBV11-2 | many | CASSPKGTGNEKLFF
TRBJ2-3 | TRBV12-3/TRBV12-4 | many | CASSLVSGVGFDTQYF
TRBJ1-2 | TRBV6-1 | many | CASSEALSGLRGYTF
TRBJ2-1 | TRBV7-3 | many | CASSLIGGGAGEQFF
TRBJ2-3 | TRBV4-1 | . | CASSPTAGDTDTQYF
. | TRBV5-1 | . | CASSLPGNRAEQYF
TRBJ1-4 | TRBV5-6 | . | CASSLLGNDEKLFF
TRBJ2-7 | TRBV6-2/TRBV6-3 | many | CASSDPSPDRPEQYF
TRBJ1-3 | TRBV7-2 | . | CASSLAPQGAGNTIYF
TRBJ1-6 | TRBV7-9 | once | CASSQQLPYNSPLHF
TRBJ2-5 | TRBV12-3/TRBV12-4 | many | CASSLLAGGETQYF
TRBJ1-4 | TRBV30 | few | CAWSEAGRANEKLFF
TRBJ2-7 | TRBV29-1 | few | CSVEVRDRGTYEQYF
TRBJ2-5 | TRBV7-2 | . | CASSLDAGPQETQYF
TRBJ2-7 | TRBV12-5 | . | CASGPTSGGGLYEQYF
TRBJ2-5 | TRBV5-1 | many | CASSLPKETQYF
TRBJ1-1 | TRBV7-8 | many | CASSLAWRNTEAFF
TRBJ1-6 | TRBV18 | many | CASSNGTPKGSPLHF
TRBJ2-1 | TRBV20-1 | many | CSAFLGSGGGGEQFF
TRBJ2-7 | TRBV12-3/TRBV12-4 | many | CASRGRGRVDEQYF
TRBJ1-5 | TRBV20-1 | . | CSARDPWDNSNQPQHF
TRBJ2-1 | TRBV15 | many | CATSRGSAVEQFF
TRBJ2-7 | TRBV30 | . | CAWRRQLYEQYF
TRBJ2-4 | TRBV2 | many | CASSDRGQGKKAKNIQYF
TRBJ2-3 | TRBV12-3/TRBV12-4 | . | CASSFGGAGGDTQYF
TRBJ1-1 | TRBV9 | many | CASSVTGEGNTEAFF
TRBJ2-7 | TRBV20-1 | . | CSAPSVYSSYEQYF
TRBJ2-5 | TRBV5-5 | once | CASGLIIGETQYF
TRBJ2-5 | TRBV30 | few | CAWSLLDREEETQYF
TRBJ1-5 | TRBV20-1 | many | CSAGPDSNQPQHF
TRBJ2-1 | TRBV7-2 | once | CASSLKGTSGYNEQFF
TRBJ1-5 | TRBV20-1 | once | CSASYSLNQPQHF
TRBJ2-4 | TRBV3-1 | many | CASSHSDTRKNIQYF
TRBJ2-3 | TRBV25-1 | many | CASSVSGRGDTQYF
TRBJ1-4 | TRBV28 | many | CASRKGSNEKLFF